This T cell receptor beta chain is from a study of T cell changes during pregnancy in multiple sclerosis. Sequencing used immunoSEQ multiplex PCR; TCRdb keeps in-frame clones, though not all of them. The sample consists of about 46,000 clones, 80% to 95% of them appearing once. CDR3 length: 17 residues. Germline-derived CDR1 and CDR2 are SEHNR and FQNEAQ (reference sequence). The V end was cut by 3 bases, the J end by 0 bases, with 14 bases between. The TCR comes from a female donor with multiple sclerosis, enrolled in a pregnancy study. The source was peripheral blood, collected in the third trimester of pregnancy. This sequence joins TRBV7-9 and TRBJ2-2; unclear D gene. DNA of the CDR3: TGTGCCAGCAGCTTCCCGGTCCGAGAAGCGAACACCGGGGAGCTGTTTTTT. Translation gives CASSFPVREANTGELFF.